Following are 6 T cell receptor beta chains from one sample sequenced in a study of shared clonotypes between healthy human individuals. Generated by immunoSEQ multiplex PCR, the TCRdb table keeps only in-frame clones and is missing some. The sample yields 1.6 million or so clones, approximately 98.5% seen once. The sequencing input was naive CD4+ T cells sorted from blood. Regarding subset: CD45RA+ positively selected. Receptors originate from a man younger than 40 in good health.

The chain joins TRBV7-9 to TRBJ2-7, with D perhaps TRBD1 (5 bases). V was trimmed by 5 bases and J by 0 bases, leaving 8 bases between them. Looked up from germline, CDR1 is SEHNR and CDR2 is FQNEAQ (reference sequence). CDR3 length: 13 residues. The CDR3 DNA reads TGTGCCAGCAGCCGGACACGCTCCTACGAGCAGTACTTC. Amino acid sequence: CASSRTRSYEQYF.

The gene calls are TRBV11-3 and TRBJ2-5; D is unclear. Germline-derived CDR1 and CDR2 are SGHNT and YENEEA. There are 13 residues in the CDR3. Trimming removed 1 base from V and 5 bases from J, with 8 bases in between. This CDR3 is CASSLVHLETQYF. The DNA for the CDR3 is TGTGCCAGCAGCTTAGTCCACTTGGAGACCCAGTACTTC.

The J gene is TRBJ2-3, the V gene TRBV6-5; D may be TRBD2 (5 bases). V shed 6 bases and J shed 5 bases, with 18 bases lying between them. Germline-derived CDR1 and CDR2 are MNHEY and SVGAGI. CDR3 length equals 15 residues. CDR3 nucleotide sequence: TGTGCCAGCAGACACGGCGGGTATCAAGGAGATACGCAGTATTTT. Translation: CASRHGGYQGDTQYF.

DNA for the CDR3: TGCGCCAGCAGTGAGACCTCAGGTCGCGAGCAGTACTTC. Translated, it gives CASSETSGREQYF. The chain is built from TRBV10-1 and TRBJ2-7; D gene unclear. Germline V gene lookup returns CDR1 WNHNN and CDR2 SYGVQD (reference sequence). V was pared by 2 bases and J by 6 bases, with 11 bases between. This CDR3 comprises 13 residues.

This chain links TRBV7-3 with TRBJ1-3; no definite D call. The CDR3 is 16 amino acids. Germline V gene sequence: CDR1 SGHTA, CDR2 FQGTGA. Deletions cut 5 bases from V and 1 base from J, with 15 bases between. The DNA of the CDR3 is TGTGCCAGCAGCGATCAACCCAGTGATTCTGGAAACACCATATATTTT. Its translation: CASSDQPSDSGNTIYF.

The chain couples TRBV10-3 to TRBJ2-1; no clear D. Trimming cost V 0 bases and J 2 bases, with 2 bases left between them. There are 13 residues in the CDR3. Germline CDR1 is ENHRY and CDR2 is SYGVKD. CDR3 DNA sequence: TGTGCCATCAGTGAGTCAACCTACAATGAGCAGTTCTTC. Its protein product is CAISESTYNEQFF.